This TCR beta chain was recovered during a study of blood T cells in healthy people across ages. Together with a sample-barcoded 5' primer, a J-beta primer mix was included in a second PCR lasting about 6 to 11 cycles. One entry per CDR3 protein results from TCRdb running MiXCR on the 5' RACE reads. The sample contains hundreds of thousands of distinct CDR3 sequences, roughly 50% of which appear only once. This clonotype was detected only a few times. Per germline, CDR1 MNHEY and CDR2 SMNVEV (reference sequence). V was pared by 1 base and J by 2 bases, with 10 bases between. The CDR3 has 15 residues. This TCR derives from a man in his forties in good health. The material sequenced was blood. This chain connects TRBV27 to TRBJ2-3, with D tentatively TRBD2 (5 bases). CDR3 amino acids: CASSLWAGNTDTQYF. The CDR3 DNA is TGTGCCAGCAGTTTATGGGCGGGCAACACAGATACGCAGTATTTT.